This TCR beta chain emerged from a study of response to subunit inactivated influenza vaccine. This clonotype has only a few counts. TCRdb used MiXCR to reprocess the RT-PCR reads, holding one entry per CDR3 protein. The profile shows 700,000 to 800,000 distinct CDR3 sequences, around a sixth of them singletons. J was trimmed by 4 bases and V by 6 bases; bases with no gene match: 5. The CDR3 spans 14 residues. The starting material was PBMCs from blood, obtained 5 to 6 days after vaccination. The V and J genes are TRBV12-3 or TRBV12-4 and TRBJ1-4, with 7 nucleotides matching TRBD1. The TCR was taken from a man aged 50 to 59 who received an inactivated influenza vaccine. CDR3 DNA sequence: TGTGCCAGCAGCCTGACAGGGTTTAATGAAAAACTGTTTTTT. It codes for CASSLTGFNEKLFF.